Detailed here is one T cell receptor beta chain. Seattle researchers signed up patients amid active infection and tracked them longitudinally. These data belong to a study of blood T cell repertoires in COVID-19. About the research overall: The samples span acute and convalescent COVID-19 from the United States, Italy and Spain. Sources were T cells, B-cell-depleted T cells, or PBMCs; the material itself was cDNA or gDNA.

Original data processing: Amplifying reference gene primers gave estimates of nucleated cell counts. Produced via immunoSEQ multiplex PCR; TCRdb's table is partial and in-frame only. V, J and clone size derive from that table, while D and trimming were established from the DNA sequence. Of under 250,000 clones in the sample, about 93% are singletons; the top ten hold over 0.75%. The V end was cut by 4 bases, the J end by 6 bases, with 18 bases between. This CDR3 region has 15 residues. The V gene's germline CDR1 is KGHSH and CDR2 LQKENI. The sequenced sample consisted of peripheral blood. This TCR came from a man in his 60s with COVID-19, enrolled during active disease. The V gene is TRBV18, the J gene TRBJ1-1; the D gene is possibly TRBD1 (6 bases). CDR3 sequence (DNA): TGTGCCAGCTCACTATCATCCTCGGGACACGCTGAAGCTTTCTTT. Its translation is CASSLSSSGHAEAFF.